This record covers a single TCR beta chain. Its antigen is not known. Here immunoSEQ multiplex PCR was the method, and the copy in TCRdb shows in-frame clones only, minus some. The sample yields 90,000 to 120,000 clones, roughly nine tenths seen once. The sample is drawn from a study of T cell responses to AZD1222 COVID-19 vaccine. Study results and caveats: Researchers report vaccine-associated CD4 TCRs spanning spike, with dominance at 160-218 and 743-854. Repertoires were obtained only post-peak T cell response. Possibly, clonal diversity was underestimated; donors were largely white British and included more females. At study baseline, merely a handful of AZD1222 recipients were seropositive.

V was pared by 3 bases and J by 7 bases, with 10 bases between. CDR1 and CDR2 (germline): MDHEN, SYDVKM. The CDR3 consists of 12 residues. The source of this sequence is an adult who received the AZD1222 COVID-19 vaccine. Sequenced here: peripheral blood, sampled 28 days after the second AZD1222 dose. V is TRBV28 and J is TRBJ2-7; maybe TRBD2 (5 bases). The CDR3 protein is CASSFGPGEQYF. CDR3 DNA: TGTGCCAGCAGTTTCGGCCCGGGGGAGCAGTACTTC.